One sample yielded the 12 T cell receptor beta chains listed below, sequenced in a study of control samples from healthy donors and cancer patients. Using immunoSEQ multiplex PCR, the repertoire was profiled, and TCRdb retains in-frame clones only, with some absent. The sample has around 120,000 clones, roughly 88% seen once. The specimen sequenced was blood. These receptors came from a man aged 40-49 years in good health.

This rearrangement joins TRBV2 to TRBJ1-2; TRBD1 might be the D (5 bases). Germline V gives CDR1 SNHLY, CDR2 FYNNEI. The CDR3 sequence is 13 residues long. Trimming left V 4 bases short and J 3 bases short, with 9 bases between. CDR3 nucleotide sequence: TGTGCCAGCAGTGCCACAGGTTACTATGGCTACACCTTC. Protein product: CASSATGYYGYTF.

On this clone: An end of the junction differs from the germline gene, which may be a read error. This sequence joins TRBV7-9 and TRBJ1-2, with a possible D match to TRBD1 (6 bases). Germline lookup yields CDR1 SEHNR and CDR2 FQNEAQ (reference sequence). This CDR3 is 13 amino acids long. The CDR3 sequence is CVSSFRGGYGYTF. The CDR3 DNA reads TGTGTCAGCAGCTTCAGGGGCGGCTATGGCTACACCTTC. Full variable domain (missing parts from reference TRBV7-9 and TRBJ1-2): DTGVSQNPRHKITKRGQNVTFRCDPISEHNRLYWYRQTLGQGPEFLTYFQNEAQLEKSRLLSDRFSAERPKGSFSTLEIQRTEQGDSAMYLCVSSFRGGYGYTFGSGTRLTVV.

This chain joins TRBV5-6 and TRBJ2-7, with D hard to call. The V gene lost 1 base and the J gene lost 0 bases, with 8 bases spanning the gap. Germline CDR1 reads SGHDT; CDR2 reads YYEEEE. The CDR3 has 14 residues. This CDR3 is CASSLIENSYEQYF. CDR3 nucleotides: TGTGCCAGCAGCTTGATAGAAAACTCCTACGAGCAGTACTTC. Variable domain in full (rest from reference TRBV5-6 and TRBJ2-7): DAGVTQSPTHLIKTRGQQVTLRCSPKSGHDTVSWYQQALGQGPQFIFQYYEEEERQRGNFPDRFSGHQFPNYSSELNVNALLLGDSALYLCASSLIENSYEQYFGPGTRLTVT.

This clone showed up just once. The chain uses TRBV2 and TRBJ1-2; 7 nucleotides match TRBD1. Trimming at V came to 6 bases and at J to 1 base, leaving 2 bases not matched to a gene. CDR3 length: 13 residues. Germline assignment: CDR1 SNHLY and CDR2 FYNNEI. The CDR3 DNA follows: TGTGCCAGCAGGAGGGACAGTAACTATGGCTACACCTTC. Its translation is CASRRDSNYGYTF. The complete variable domain, with remaining parts taken from reference TRBV2 and TRBJ1-2, reads EPEVTQTPSHQVTQMGQEVILRCVPISNHLYFYWYRQILGQKVEFLVSFYNNEISEKSEIFDDQFSVERPDGSNFTLKIRSTKLEDSAMYFCASRRDSNYGYTFGSGTRLTVV.

The chain uses TRBV24-1 and TRBJ1-5; D unclear. With 3 bases removed from V and 9 bases from J, the gap between germline ends came to 17 bases. CDR1 KGHDR and CDR2 SFDVKD come from the germline V gene. This CDR3 contains 15 residues. The CDR3: CATSDESRIVLPQHF. The CDR3 nucleotides read TGTGCCACCAGTGATGAATCACGGATTGTTCTGCCCCAGCATTTT.

V and J are TRBV9 and TRBJ2-3; 7 bases are shared with TRBD2. The CDR3 totals 16 residues. With 3 bases clipped from V and 0 bases from J, the junction kept 7 bases outside the gene matches. Germline assignment: CDR1 SGDLS and CDR2 YYNGEE. CDR3 residues: CASSANSGVSTDTQYF. CDR3 DNA: TGTGCCAGCAGCGCCAACAGCGGGGTTAGCACAGATACGCAGTATTTT.

The rearrangement links TRBV11-2 to TRBJ1-1; weak D call: TRBD1 (5 bases). CDR3 size: 15 residues. The V gene lost 1 base and the J gene lost 5 bases, with 14 bases spanning the gap. CDR1 is SGHAT and CDR2 is FQNNGV in the germline V gene. The DNA of the CDR3 is TGTGCCAGCAGCTTAGCGTGGGGGAAGGGAACTGAAGCTTTCTTT. As protein: CASSLAWGKGTEAFF.

The V call is TRBV5-6, the J call TRBJ1-2; D remains ambiguous. Germline V gene lookup returns CDR1 SGHDT and CDR2 YYEEEE. CDR3 length: 15 amino acids. The V end lost 2 bases, the J end lost 8 bases, and 19 bases lay between the germline ends. The CDR3 loop is CASSFNRINSAGYTF. CDR3 in DNA: TGTGCCAGCAGCTTTAATCGGATAAACTCAGCGGGCTACACCTTC. The variable domain in full, with the rest retrieved from reference TRBV5-6 and TRBJ1-2, is DAGVTQSPTHLIKTRGQQVTLRCSPKSGHDTVSWYQQALGQGPQFIFQYYEEEERQRGNFPDRFSGHQFPNYSSELNVNALLLGDSALYLCASSFNRINSAGYTFGSGTRLTVV.

This clone has a single count. The CDR3 region is CASSLDRGDEAFF. The DNA for the CDR3 is TGTGCCAGCAGCCTCGACAGGGGAGATGAAGCTTTCTTT. The J gene is TRBJ1-1, the V gene TRBV6-5; TRBD1 matches 8 bases. The V and J ends lost 6 bases and 7 bases, in that order; junction bases with no gene match: 7. CDR1 MNHEY and CDR2 SVGAGI come from the germline V gene. The CDR3 loop spans 13 amino acids.

The gene calls are TRBV6-5 and TRBJ1-1; D not resolved. Deletions cut 7 bases from V and 8 bases from J, with 14 bases between. In germline, CDR1 is MNHEY, CDR2 SVGAGI. CDR3 length: 12 residues. CDR3 sequence: CASKFPRGEAFF. CDR3 sequence (DNA): TGTGCCAGCAAGTTCCCCAGAGGGGAAGCTTTCTTT.

The chain employs TRBV6-5 and TRBJ1-1; D gene ambiguous. With 7 bases removed from V and 2 bases from J, the gap between germline ends came to 11 bases. The CDR3 extends over 13 amino acids. CDR1 is MNHEY and CDR2 is SVGAGI in the germline V gene. The CDR3 reads CASKKNRNTEAFF. The DNA for the CDR3 is TGTGCCAGCAAAAAGAACAGAAACACTGAAGCTTTCTTT.

The V and J genes are TRBV14 and TRBJ2-3; 10 bases align to TRBD2. The V segment lost 1 base and the J segment 9 bases; nucleotides outside the gene matches: 7. Germline V gene data show CDR1 as SGHDN and CDR2 as FVKESK. CDR3 length: 15 amino acids. The CDR3 nucleotides read TGTGCCAGCAGCCAAGTTTGGCTAGCGGGGGCAACGCAGTATTTT. Amino acids: CASSQVWLAGATQYF.